A single sample gave rise to the 18 T cell receptor beta chains below, sequenced in a study of T cell clonotyping in hematopoietic cell transplantation. This table comes from immunoSEQ multiplex PCR, and its TCRdb copy is limited to in-frame clones, with some not included. The profile covers around 10,000 clones, with 92% appearing a single time and about 13% taken by the ten largest. This sample's time point: recipient sample about 28 days before transplant, after cytoreduction. The starting material was peripheral blood mononuclear cells, obtained before stem cell transplant. These receptors all stem from a woman aged 40-49 years with acute myeloid leukemia. Some clones in this sample may be carry-over from other donors' samples.

The chain couples TRBV11-2 to TRBJ1-3; TRBD1 matches at 9 bases. Unmatched junction bases numbered 8, after V lost 5 bases and J lost 3 bases. The CDR3 extends over 16 amino acids. CDR1 is SGHAT, CDR2 FQNNGV, per germline. In nucleotides, the CDR3 is TGTGCCAGCAGCCCTCAAACGACAGGGGGTGGAAACACCATATATTTT. Encoded protein: CASSPQTTGGGNTIYF.

V gene TRBV11-2 combines with J gene TRBJ2-2; possibly TRBD2 for D (6 bases). Trimming took off 10 bases at V and 2 bases at J, with 17 bases between the two ends. This CDR3 is built from 15 residues. Germline CDR1 and CDR2: SGHAT and FQNNGV. CDR3 in amino acids: CAIAGRDFNTGELFF. CDR3 nucleotide sequence: TGTGCCATCGCGGGGCGAGATTTTAACACCGGGGAGCTGTTTTTT.

The chain employs TRBV14 and TRBJ2-3; weak D call: TRBD2 (5 bases). Trimming cost V 7 bases and J 1 base, with 12 bases left between them. The V gene's germline CDR1 is SGHDN and CDR2 FVKESK. The CDR3 has 14 residues. CDR3 in amino acids: CASKAGLGTDTQYF. CDR3 in DNA: TGTGCCAGCAAGGCAGGACTCGGCACAGATACGCAGTATTTT.

This clone was detected a few times. V is TRBV29-1 and J is TRBJ1-3; D not resolved. The CDR3 is 13 amino acids. Germline CDR1 is SQVTM and CDR2 is ANQGSEA. The V and J ends lost 4 bases and 0 bases respectively, with 7 bases between them. The CDR3 is CSVAGLSGNTIYF. CDR3 bases: TGCAGCGTTGCTGGCCTCTCTGGAAACACCATATATTTT.

The chain links TRBV9 to TRBJ2-3, with 13 bases that match TRBD2. The V segment lost 0 bases and the J segment 0 bases; nucleotides outside the gene matches: 7. Per germline, CDR1 SGDLS and CDR2 YYNGEE. The CDR3 is made up of 19 amino acids. The CDR3, as DNA: TGTGCCAGCAGCGTAGACGGGACTAGCGGGACAACCAGCACAGATACGCAGTATTTT. It is translated as CASSVDGTSGTTSTDTQYF. Together with reference TRBV9 and TRBJ2-3, the CDR3 gives the full variable domain: DSGVTQTPKHLITATGQRVTLRCSPRSGDLSVYWYQQSLDQGLQFLIQYYNGEERAKGNILERFSAQQFPDLHSELNLSSLELGDSALYFCASSVDGTSGTTSTDTQYFGPGTRLTVL.

The chain links TRBV11-2 to TRBJ1-2; D is unclear. The germline CDR1 and CDR2 sequences are SGHAT and FQNNGV. Trimming removed 4 bases at V and 2 bases at J, with 20 bases between. This CDR3 has 17 residues. The CDR3 DNA reads as TGTGCCAGCAGCTACTTTAGGGTTCGAGGGCGAAACTATGGCTACACCTTC. Its translation is CASSYFRVRGRNYGYTF.

The chain combines TRBV5-1 with TRBJ1-2; no definite D call. Germline V gene sequence: CDR1 SGHRS, CDR2 YFSETQ. The V end lost 0 bases, the J end lost 8 bases, and 14 bases lay between the germline ends. There are 14 residues in the CDR3. CDR3: CASSLETSLGGYTF. In DNA, the CDR3 is TGCGCCAGCAGCTTGGAAACCTCCTTAGGGGGCTACACCTTC. Supplemented by reference TRBV5-1 and TRBJ1-2, the full variable domain reads KAGVTQTPRYLIKTRGQQVTLSCSPISGHRSVSWYQQTPGQGLQFLFEYFSETQRNKGNFPGRFSGRQFSNSRSEMNVSTLELGDSALYLCASSLETSLGGYTFGSGTRLTVV.

This clone was observed a few times. J is TRBJ2-7 and V is TRBV30; the D gene is possibly TRBD1 (5 bases). CDR3 length equals 13 residues. Germline lookup yields CDR1 GTSNPN and CDR2 SVGIG (reference sequence). V was pared by 6 bases and J by 1 base, with 13 bases between. In DNA, the CDR3 is TGTGCCTGTAGGACCAGGGTTTCCTACGAGCAGTACTTC. This sequence encodes CACRTRVSYEQYF. Full variable domain (remainder filled in from reference TRBV30 and TRBJ2-7): SQTIHQWPATLVQPVGSPLSLECTVEGTSNPNLYWYRQAAGRGLQLLFYSVGIGQISSEVPQNLSASRPQDRQFILSSKKLLLSDSGFYLCACRTRVSYEQYFGPGTRLTVT.

The rearrangement links TRBV30 to TRBJ2-4; no clear D. Germline CDR1 reads GTSNPN; CDR2 reads SVGIG (reference sequence). The V gene lost 2 bases and the J gene lost 0 bases, with 11 bases spanning the gap. The CDR3 loop spans 15 amino acids. In nucleotides, the CDR3 is TGTGCCTGGAGTAGTTCGGGTATAGCCAAAAACATTCAGTACTTC. The encoded protein is CAWSSSGIAKNIQYF. Full variable domain (outside the CDR3, taken from reference TRBV30 and TRBJ2-4): SQTIHQWPATLVQPVGSPLSLECTVEGTSNPNLYWYRQAAGRGLQLLFYSVGIGQISSEVPQNLSASRPQDRQFILSSKKLLLSDSGFYLCAWSSSGIAKNIQYFGAGTRLSVL.

The chain carries TRBV5-1 and TRBJ2-3; 7 bases align to TRBD2. This CDR3 contains 13 residues. CDR1 and CDR2 (germline): SGHRS, YFSETQ. Trimming took 4 bases from V and 10 from J; bases not matched to a gene: 9. The CDR3 reads CASSISGDLAQYF. Written as DNA, the CDR3 is TGCGCCAGCAGCATCAGCGGGGACCTGGCGCAGTATTTT.

J is TRBJ2-7 and V is TRBV27; tentative D call: TRBD2 (7 bases). The CDR3 is 15 amino acids. Germline CDR1 reads MNHEY; CDR2 reads SMNVEV (reference sequence). V was clipped by 4 bases and J by 4 bases, with 17 bases between them. For the CDR3, the DNA is TGTGCCAGCAGTTCTGGGGGGGCGGTCTCTTACGAGCAGTACTTC. Its protein product is CASSSGGAVSYEQYF.

The chain combines TRBV7-2 with TRBJ2-1, with 16 nucleotides matching TRBD2. This CDR3 region has 15 residues. CDR1 is SGHTA and CDR2 is FQGNSA in the germline V gene. V was clipped by 4 bases and J by 7 bases; unmatched bases: 1. CDR3 residues: CASSSGLAGGNEQFF. In nucleotides, the CDR3 is TGTGCCAGCAGCTCGGGACTAGCGGGAGGGAATGAGCAGTTCTTC.

This chain connects TRBV4-1 to TRBJ1-2; no clear D gene. Germline CDR1 MGHRA, CDR2 YSYEKL. The CDR3 is 14 amino acids. Trimming removed 3 bases from V and 4 bases from J, with 12 bases in between. The CDR3 DNA reads TGCGCCAGCAGCCAGTTGGTAGGGCTCTATGGCTACACCTTC. As protein: CASSQLVGLYGYTF.

The genes are TRBV14 and TRBJ2-2; TRBD2 agrees at 10 bases. V shed 0 bases, J shed 1 base, and the junction held 8 bases outside the gene matches. Germline CDR1 and CDR2: SGHDN and FVKESK. The CDR3 covers 19 residues. For the CDR3, the DNA is TGTGCCAGCAGCCAAGAGTGGTGGACTAGCGGATGGAACACCGGGGAGCTGTTTTTT. Its translation: CASSQEWWTSGWNTGELFF. Supplemented by reference TRBV14 and TRBJ2-2, the full variable domain reads EAGVTQFPSHSVIEKGQTVTLRCDPISGHDNLYWYRRVMGKEIKFLLHFVKESKQDESGMPNNRFLAERTGGTYSTLKVQPAELEDSGVYFCASSQEWWTSGWNTGELFFGEGSRLTVL.

This clone showed up just once. This chain links TRBV27 with TRBJ1-1; D is undetermined. The V end was cut by 5 bases, the J end by 0 bases, with 7 bases between. The germline gives CDR1 MNHEY, CDR2 SMNVEV (reference sequence). The CDR3 consists of 13 residues. CDR3 DNA: TGTGCCAGCAGTCACCAGTTGAACACTGAAGCTTTCTTT. Its translation is CASSHQLNTEAFF.

This chain joins TRBV5-6 and TRBJ2-3; D not resolved. The germline CDR1 and CDR2 sequences are SGHDT and YYEEEE. V lost 1 base and J lost 6, with 3 bases in between. The CDR3 has 11 residues. The CDR3 region is CASSLSDTQYF. CDR3 nucleotide sequence: TGTGCCAGCAGCTTGAGTGATACGCAGTATTTT.

The genes are TRBV7-3 and TRBJ2-2; D remains ambiguous. The V end was cut by 3 bases, the J end by 5 bases, with 10 bases between. Germline loops: CDR1 SGHTA, CDR2 FQGTGA. The length of the CDR3 is 14 residues. CDR3 sequence reads: CASSFLDTTGELFF. Written as DNA, the CDR3 is TGTGCCAGCAGCTTCCTAGATACAACCGGGGAGCTGTTTTTT.

This clone was found a few times. The gene calls are TRBV30 and TRBJ1-1; tentatively, D is TRBD1 (5 bases). Trimming took 3 bases from V and 2 from J, leaving 7 bases between them. CDR3 length: 12 residues. From germline, CDR1 is GTSNPN and CDR2 SVGIG (reference sequence). CDR3 residues: CAWRTDNTEAFF. In DNA, the CDR3 is TGTGCCTGGAGGACAGACAACACTGAAGCTTTCTTT.